This TCR beta chain was identified during a study of Graves' ophthalmopathy and Graves' hyperthyroidism. Study details: No ophthalmopathy within 18 months of follow-up signified stable hyperthyroidism. Study results and caveats: Appearing in blood as well were most expanded thyroid clonotypes above 0.001 frequency. The 13-signature model separated ophthalmopathy from stable hyperthyroidism at approximately 89% sensitivity and around 81% specificity. The model predicted ophthalmopathy progression with 70.59% sensitivity and under 75% specificity.

The CDR3 has 15 residues. The germline gives CDR1 LNHDA, CDR2 SQIVND (reference sequence). A remark on this clonotype: Its cognate antigen is unknown. Relative to the germline gene, one junction end is altered; a read error may explain this.

The study amplified TCR beta CDR3 regions using RNA transcripts. A first-round RT-PCR used HTBI primers, followed by a second-round multiplex PCR. TCRdb analysed the multiplex PCR reads with MiXCR anew, one entry per CDR3 protein. The data contain 500,000 to 700,000 distinct CDR3 sequences, approximately 35% of them singletons. This TCR was sampled from an adult man with Graves' hyperthyroidism. The chain links TRBV19 to TRBJ1-5; D unresolved. Material: peripheral blood or thyroid tissue (not recorded which). The CDR3: CAGTLRTAKNQPQHF. CDR3 bases: TGTGCCGGCACTTTACGTACGGCGAAAAATCAGCCACAGCATTTT.